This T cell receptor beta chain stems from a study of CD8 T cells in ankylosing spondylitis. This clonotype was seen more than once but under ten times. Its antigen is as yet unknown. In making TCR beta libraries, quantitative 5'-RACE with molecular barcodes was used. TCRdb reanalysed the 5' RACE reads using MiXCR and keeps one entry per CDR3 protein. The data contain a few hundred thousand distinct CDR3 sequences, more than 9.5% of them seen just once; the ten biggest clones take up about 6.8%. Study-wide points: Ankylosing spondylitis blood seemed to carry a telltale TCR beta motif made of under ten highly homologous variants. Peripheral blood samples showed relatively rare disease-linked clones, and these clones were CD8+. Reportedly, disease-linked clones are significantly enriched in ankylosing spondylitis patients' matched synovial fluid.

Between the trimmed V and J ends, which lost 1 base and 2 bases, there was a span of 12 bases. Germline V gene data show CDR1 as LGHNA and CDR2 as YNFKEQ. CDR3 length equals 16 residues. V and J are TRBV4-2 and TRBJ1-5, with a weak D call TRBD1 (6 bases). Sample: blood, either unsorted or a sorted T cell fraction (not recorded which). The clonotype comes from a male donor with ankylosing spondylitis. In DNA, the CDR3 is TGTGCCAGCAGCCAAGCCGCACAGGGCGGCAATCAGCCCCAGCATTTT. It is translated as CASSQAAQGGNQPQHF.